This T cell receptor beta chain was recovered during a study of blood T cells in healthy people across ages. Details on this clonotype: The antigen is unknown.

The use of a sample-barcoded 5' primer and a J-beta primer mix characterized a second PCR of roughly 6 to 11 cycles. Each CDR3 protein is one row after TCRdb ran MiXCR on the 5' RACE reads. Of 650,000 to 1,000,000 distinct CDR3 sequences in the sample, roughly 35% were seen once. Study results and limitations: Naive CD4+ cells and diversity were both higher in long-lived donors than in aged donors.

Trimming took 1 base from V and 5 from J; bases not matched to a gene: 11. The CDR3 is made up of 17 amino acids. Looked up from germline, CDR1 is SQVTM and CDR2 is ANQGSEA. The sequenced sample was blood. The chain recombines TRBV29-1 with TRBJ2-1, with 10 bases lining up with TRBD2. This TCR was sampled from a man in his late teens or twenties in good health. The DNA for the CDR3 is TGCAGCGTTGAAGGCGGGGTTAGCGGGAGGACCGACAATGAGCAGTTCTTC. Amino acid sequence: CSVEGGVSGRTDNEQFF.